This TCR beta chain was sequenced for a study of spatial heterogeneity in lung cancer. Study overall: Consistent detection of more beta-chain than alpha-chain sequences was observed. The average appearance count of each unique TCR and UMI combination in raw reads was more than 9.5.

Losses at the gene ends were 5 bases for V and 8 bases for J; bases not matched to a gene: 7. This CDR3 has 15 residues. On this clonotype: Antigen unknown.

Study-wide findings and caveats: The appearance of ubiquitous expanded tumor TCRs in blood was greater at resection than follow-up.

The time point denotes: sample taken at primary tumor resection. Unsorted whole RNA from tumor, nontumor lung or frozen PBMC underwent sequencing. Each molecule of TCR cDNA was tagged with one unique molecular identifier. Each CDR3 protein gets one entry after TCRdb re-called the 5' RACE reads with MiXCR. The sample comprises some 53,000 distinct CDR3 sequences, around 6.7% of which are singletons, and about 3% rests with the top ten. The chain has TRBV5-3 and TRBJ1-6, with TRBD1 matching 10 bases. TRBV5-3 is an open reading frame, and its role is uncertain. This TCR was sampled from a female donor with early-stage non-small cell lung cancer. The sample consisted of PBMCs, taken at surgery. CDR3 in amino acids: CARSCSGTGDSPLHF. The CDR3 bases are TGTGCCAGAAGTTGTTCCGGGACAGGGGATTCACCCCTCCACTTT.